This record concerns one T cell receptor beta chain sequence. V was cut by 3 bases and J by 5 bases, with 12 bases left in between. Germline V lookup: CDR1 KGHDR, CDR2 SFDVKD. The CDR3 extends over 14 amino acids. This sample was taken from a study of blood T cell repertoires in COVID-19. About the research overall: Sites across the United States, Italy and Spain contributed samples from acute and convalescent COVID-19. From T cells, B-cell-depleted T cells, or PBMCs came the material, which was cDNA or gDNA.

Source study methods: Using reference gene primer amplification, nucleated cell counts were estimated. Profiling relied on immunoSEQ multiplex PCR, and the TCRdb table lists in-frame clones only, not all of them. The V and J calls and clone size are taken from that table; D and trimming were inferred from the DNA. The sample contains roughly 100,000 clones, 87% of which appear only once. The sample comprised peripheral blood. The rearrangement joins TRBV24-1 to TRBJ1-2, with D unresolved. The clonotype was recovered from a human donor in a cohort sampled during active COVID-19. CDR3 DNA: TGTGCCACCAGTGATCAACTAATCCCTTATGGCTACACCTTC. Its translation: CATSDQLIPYGYTF.